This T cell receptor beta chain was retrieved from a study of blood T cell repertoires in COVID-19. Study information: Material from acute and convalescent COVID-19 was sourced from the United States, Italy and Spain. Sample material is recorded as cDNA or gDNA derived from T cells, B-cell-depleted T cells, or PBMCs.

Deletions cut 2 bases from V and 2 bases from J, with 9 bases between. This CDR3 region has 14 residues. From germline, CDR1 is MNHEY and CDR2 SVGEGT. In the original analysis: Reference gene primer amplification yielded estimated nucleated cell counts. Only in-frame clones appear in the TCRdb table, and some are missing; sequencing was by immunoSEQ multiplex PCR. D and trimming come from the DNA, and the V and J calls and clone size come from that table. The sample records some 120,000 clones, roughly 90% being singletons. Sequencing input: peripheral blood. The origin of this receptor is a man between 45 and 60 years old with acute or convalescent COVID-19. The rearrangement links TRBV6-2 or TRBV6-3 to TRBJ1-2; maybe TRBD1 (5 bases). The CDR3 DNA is TGTGCCAGCAGTTACGGTACAGGAAACTATGGCTACACCTTC. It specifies CASSYGTGNYGYTF.